Described below is a single TCR beta chain sequence and its context. The antigen remains undetermined. This entry comes from a study of OX40 agonist ivuxolimab in advanced cancers. Points from the study as a whole: In CD8+ T cells, expanded clones were on average more numerous than in CD4+.

Baseline was the first blood sampling point, followed by cycle 4 day 1 and cycle 7 day 1. Sequencing was performed with immunoSEQ multiplex PCR; in TCRdb, only in-frame clones are kept and a portion is missing. The sample includes around 16,000 clones, more than 70% seen only once; the top ten take over 25%. This CDR3 contains 13 residues. Trimming removed 5 bases at V and 9 bases at J, with 14 bases between. Germline V gene data show CDR1 as PRHDT and CDR2 as FYEKMQ (reference sequence). The TCR was taken from an adult with an advanced solid tumor such as melanoma, head and neck, liver or kidney cancer. The chain joins TRBV13 to TRBJ2-1; D is undetermined. This specimen consisted of CD4+ or CD8+ T cells sorted from blood, obtained in a trial of the OX40 agonist ivuxolimab. CDR3 sequence reads: CASSPATSVEQFF. The CDR3, as DNA: TGTGCCAGCAGCCCAGCGACTTCGGTTGAGCAGTTCTTC.